This T cell receptor (beta chain) was retrieved from a study of T-cell reconstitution after alpha-beta-depleted transplantation in children. Preparation of the TCRbeta library was carried out with unique molecular identifiers. MiXCR, applied by TCRdb to the PCR reads, yields one record per CDR3 protein. The table lists 150,000 to 200,000 distinct CDR3 sequences, less than 8% of them singletons, with about 3% in the top ten. This clonotype was counted only a few times. V lost 0 bases to trimming and J lost 7 bases, with 17 bases between them. CDR1 and CDR2 from the germline V gene are SGHRS and YFSETQ. CDR3 length: 15 amino acids.

The receptor was isolated from a human donor who donated a stem cell graft to a child with Wiskott-Aldrich syndrome. Specimen: PBMCs from the stem cell graft donor, collected from the stem cell graft. The chain joins TRBV5-1 to TRBJ2-7, with TRBD1 as a possible D gene (6 bases). The DNA of the CDR3 is TGCGCCAGCAGCTTGGAAGGGGGATTTTACGAGGAGCAGTACTTC. This encodes CASSLEGGFYEEQYF.